The entry that follows covers one T cell receptor beta chain sequence. TCR beta CDR3 regions were amplified from RNA transcripts. The HTBI set primed first-round TCR CDR3 RT-PCR. TCRdb ran MiXCR on the multiplex PCR reads and lists one entry per CDR3 protein. The data contain roughly 650,000 distinct CDR3 sequences, more than 15% of them singletons. This record comes from a study of T cells in Graves' hyperthyroidism and ophthalmopathy. Germline V lookup: CDR1 SGHRS, CDR2 YFSETQ. The germline V and J ends were trimmed by 4 bases and 1 base, with 14 bases remaining between them. The CDR3 totals 15 residues.

V usage is TRBV5-1 and J usage is TRBJ1-2; possibly TRBD1 for D (6 bases). Sequences were obtained from blood. The clonotype originates from a woman in her thirties or forties with Graves' ophthalmopathy. Written as DNA, the CDR3 is TGCGCCAGCAGCCTCCCTCGACAGGATAACTATGGCTACACCTTC. Translation: CASSLPRQDNYGYTF.